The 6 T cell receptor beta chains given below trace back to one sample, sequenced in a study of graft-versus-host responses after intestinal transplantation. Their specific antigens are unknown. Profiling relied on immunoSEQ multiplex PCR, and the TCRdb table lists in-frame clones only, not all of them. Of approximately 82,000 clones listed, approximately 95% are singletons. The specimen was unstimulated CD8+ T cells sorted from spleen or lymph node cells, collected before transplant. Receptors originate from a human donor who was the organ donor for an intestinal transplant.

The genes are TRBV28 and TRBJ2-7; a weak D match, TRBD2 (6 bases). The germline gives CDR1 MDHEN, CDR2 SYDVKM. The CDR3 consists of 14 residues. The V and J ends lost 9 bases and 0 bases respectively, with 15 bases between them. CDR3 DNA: TGTGCCAGTAGAGACCGGGACTTCTCCTACGAGCAGTACTTC. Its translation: CASRDRDFSYEQYF.

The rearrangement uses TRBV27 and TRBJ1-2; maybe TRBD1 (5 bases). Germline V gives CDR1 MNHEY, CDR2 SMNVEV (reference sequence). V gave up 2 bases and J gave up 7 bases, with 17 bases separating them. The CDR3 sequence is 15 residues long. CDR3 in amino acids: CASSLHLSRVGGYTF. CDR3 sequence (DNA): TGTGCCAGCAGTTTACATCTGAGCAGGGTTGGTGGCTACACCTTC.

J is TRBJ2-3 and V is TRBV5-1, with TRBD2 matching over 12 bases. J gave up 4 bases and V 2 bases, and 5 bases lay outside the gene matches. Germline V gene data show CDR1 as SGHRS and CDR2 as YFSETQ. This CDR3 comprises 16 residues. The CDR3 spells CASSFLGLAGSDTQYF. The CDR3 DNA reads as TGCGCCAGCAGCTTTCTAGGACTAGCGGGGTCAGATACGCAGTATTTT.

CDR3: CASSMARRAFF. The CDR3 DNA is TGTGCCAGCAGCATGGCAAGGAGGGCTTTCTTT. The chain uses TRBV5-5 and TRBJ1-1; D gene unclear. Germline V CDR1 and CDR2: SGHKS, YYEKEE (reference sequence). The CDR3 is made up of 11 amino acids. Trimming removed 4 bases at V and 11 bases at J, with 12 bases between.

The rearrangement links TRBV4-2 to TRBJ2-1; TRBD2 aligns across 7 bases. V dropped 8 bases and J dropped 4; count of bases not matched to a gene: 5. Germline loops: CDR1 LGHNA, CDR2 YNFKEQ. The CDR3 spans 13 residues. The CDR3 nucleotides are TGTGCCAGCGCCCCTAGCGGATACAATGAGCAGTTCTTC. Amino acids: CASAPSGYNEQFF.

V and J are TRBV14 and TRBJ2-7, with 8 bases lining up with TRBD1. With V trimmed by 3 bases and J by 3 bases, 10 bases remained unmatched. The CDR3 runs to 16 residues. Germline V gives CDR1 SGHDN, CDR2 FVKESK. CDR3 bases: TGTGCCAGCAGCCAGCCGGCGGGGACAGGACACTACGAGCAGTACTTC. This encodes CASSQPAGTGHYEQYF.